This is a list of T cell receptor beta chains from one sample in a study of persistence of HIV-infected CD4 T cells. The table came from immunoSEQ multiplex PCR; TCRdb's copy has only in-frame clones and leaves some out. The profile covers about 45,000 clones, with roughly 90% appearing a single time and 1.5% to 2% taken by the ten largest. Antigen specificity for these receptors is unknown. Sequences were derived from CD4+ T cells sorted from PBMCs after approximately 20-hour stimulation, sampled from a patient who received antiretroviral therapy. These receptors were obtained from an adult man with HIV who was CMV-seropositive. CDR3s include the opening cysteine and the closing phenylalanine or tryptophan. D genes are given only for firm matches. The size field is filled for only some rows; it gives once, few, many or a size class.

d_call: .; j_call: TRBJ2-2; clone_size: .; v_call: TRBV6-5; cdr3_nt: TGTGCCAGCAGAGAGACAGTCACCGGGGAGCTGTTTTTT; cdr3_aa: CASRETVTGELFF
d_call: .; j_call: TRBJ2-3; clone_size: .; v_call: TRBV29-1; cdr3_nt: TGCAGCGGCCAGGTAGGGGATACGCGGTATTTT; cdr3_aa: CSGQVGDTRYF
d_call: .; j_call: TRBJ2-7; clone_size: .; v_call: TRBV5-4; cdr3_nt: TGTGCCAGCAGCCAAGACAGCTACGAGCAGTACTTC; cdr3_aa: CASSQDSYEQYF
d_call: TRBD2; j_call: TRBJ2-1; clone_size: .; v_call: TRBV5-5; cdr3_nt: TGTGCCAGCAGCTTGGGTCTCACTCTAGCGGGGGGCGGCAATGAGCAGTTCTTC; cdr3_aa: CASSLGLTLAGGGNEQFF
d_call: .; j_call: TRBJ2-3; clone_size: .; v_call: TRBV20-1; cdr3_nt: TGCAGTGCTAGACTCCTGTCGACGCAGTATTTT; cdr3_aa: CSARLLSTQYF
d_call: .; j_call: TRBJ1-5; clone_size: .; v_call: TRBV10-2; cdr3_nt: TGCGCCAGCAGTGACACCTATAGCAATCAGCCCCAGCATTTT; cdr3_aa: CASSDTYSNQPQHF
d_call: TRBD1; j_call: TRBJ1-5; clone_size: .; v_call: TRBV28; cdr3_nt: TGTGGCAGTTTTCCCGGGACAGGGGTTAGCAATCAGCCCCAGCATTTT; cdr3_aa: CGSFPGTGVSNQPQHF
d_call: .; j_call: TRBJ2-3; clone_size: .; v_call: TRBV6-6; cdr3_nt: TGTGCCAGCAGCCGGACAGCTAGCACAGATACGCAGTATTTT; cdr3_aa: CASSRTASTDTQYF
d_call: .; j_call: TRBJ2-2; clone_size: few; v_call: TRBV4-2; cdr3_nt: TGTGCCAGCAGCCAACAGTACACAACCGGGGAGCTGTTTTTT; cdr3_aa: CASSQQYTTGELFF
d_call: .; j_call: TRBJ2-3; clone_size: .; v_call: TRBV6-5; cdr3_nt: TGTGCCAGCTCCCCGAAGACAGATACGCAGTATTTT; cdr3_aa: CASSPKTDTQYF